These 30 T cell receptor beta chains were all obtained from the same sample, sequenced in a study of shared clonotypes between healthy human individuals. The table came from immunoSEQ multiplex PCR; TCRdb's copy has only in-frame clones and leaves some out. The sample includes roughly 1 million clones, 75% of them seen just once. The sample was memory CD4+ T cells sorted from blood. Subset reported: CD45RA-negative fraction. These receptors came from a man aged 18 to 29 in good health.

The chain has TRBV9 and TRBJ2-7; no definite D call. Trimming took 0 bases from V and 3 from J, leaving 13 bases between them. Germline V gene lookup returns CDR1 SGDLS and CDR2 YYNGEE. CDR3 length equals 15 residues. This chain's CDR3 is CASSVEVGLGYEQYF. Here the CDR3 DNA reads TGTGCCAGCAGCGTAGAGGTGGGTTTGGGCTACGAGCAGTACTTC.

The chain carries TRBV7-8 and TRBJ2-4; 7 nucleotides align to TRBD1. The CDR3 length is 15 residues. Unmatched junction bases numbered 7, after V lost 1 base and J lost 7 bases. The germline gives CDR1 SGHVS, CDR2 FQNEAQ. CDR3 nucleotide sequence: TGTGCCAGCAGCTTAGTGTTGGGACAGTTGAACATTCAGTACTTC. Its translation: CASSLVLGQLNIQYF.

The chain has TRBV19 and TRBJ1-1; D uncertain. The CDR3 has 13 amino acids. V was trimmed by 6 bases and J by 5 bases, leaving 13 bases between them. Per germline, CDR1 LNHDA and CDR2 SQIVND (reference sequence). The CDR3, as DNA: TGTGCCAGTAGCAGTCAAGGAGCGACTGAAGCTTTCTTT. Protein product: CASSSQGATEAFF.

The J gene is TRBJ1-2, the V gene TRBV5-1; tentatively, D is TRBD1 (6 bases). V lost 3 bases, J lost 1 base, and 13 bases lay in between. The CDR3 sequence is 15 residues long. Germline V gives CDR1 SGHRS, CDR2 YFSETQ. Here the CDR3 DNA reads TGCGCCAGCAGCTCGGGGGACAACAATAACTATGGCTACACCTTC. Protein sequence: CASSSGDNNNYGYTF.

Here the CDR3 reads CASSLLPGLGGNEQFF. CDR3 DNA sequence: TGCGCCAGCAGTTTGTTACCGGGACTTGGCGGCAATGAGCAGTTCTTC. J is TRBJ2-1 and V is TRBV5-1; the D gene is possibly TRBD2 (6 bases). The CDR3 is 16 residues long. With 5 bases removed from V and 6 bases from J, the gap between germline ends came to 21 bases. Germline CDR1 and CDR2: SGHRS and YFSETQ.

This clone was found many times. The V gene is TRBV30, the J gene TRBJ2-3; 9 positions match TRBD1. Germline trimming cut 7 bases from V and 4 bases from J; bases unmatched to any gene: 9. The CDR3 is 14 residues long. Per the germline V gene, CDR1 is GTSNPN and CDR2 is SVGIG (reference sequence). CDR3 in DNA: TGTGCCTCAAGCGGGACAGGGCTTTCAGATACGCAGTATTTT. It codes for CASSGTGLSDTQYF.

The chain employs TRBV28 and TRBJ2-3, with D uncertain. The ends were cut back, 6 bases at V and 1 base at J, with 14 bases in the middle. The CDR3 totals 15 residues. In germline, CDR1 is MDHEN, CDR2 SYDVKM. CDR3 sequence reads: CASSPEVVGTDTQYF. In DNA, the CDR3 is TGTGCCAGCAGCCCCGAGGTAGTCGGCACAGATACGCAGTATTTT.

This clone has more than one count but fewer than ten. V and J are TRBV11-2 and TRBJ2-1, with TRBD2 matching over 8 bases. V dropped 5 bases and J dropped 6; count of bases not matched to a gene: 12. The germline gives CDR1 SGHAT, CDR2 FQNNGV. This CDR3 has 16 residues. The CDR3 reads CASSQNPGLDPNEQFF. DNA for the CDR3: TGTGCCAGCAGCCAAAACCCGGGACTAGACCCCAATGAGCAGTTCTTC.

The chain carries TRBV18 and TRBJ1-1; D uncertain. The CDR3 contains 14 residues. The V end was cut by 2 bases, the J end by 4 bases, with 11 bases between. CDR1 and CDR2 from the germline V gene are KGHSH and LQKENI. DNA for the CDR3: TGTGCCAGCTCACCAGGACGCACCATCACTGAAGCTTTCTTT. Translation gives CASSPGRTITEAFF.

This chain uses TRBV5-6 with TRBJ2-5; 9 bases are shared with TRBD1. V dropped 4 bases and J dropped 6; count of bases not matched to a gene: 10. The V gene's germline CDR1 is SGHDT and CDR2 YYEEEE. The length of the CDR3 is 15 residues. CDR3 region: CASSPGTGKPKTQYF. Here the CDR3 DNA reads TGTGCCAGCAGCCCCGGGACAGGGAAACCCAAGACCCAGTACTTC. Full variable domain (missing parts from reference TRBV5-6 and TRBJ2-5): DAGVTQSPTHLIKTRGQQVTLRCSPKSGHDTVSWYQQALGQGPQFIFQYYEEEERQRGNFPDRFSGHQFPNYSSELNVNALLLGDSALYLCASSPGTGKPKTQYFGPGTRLLVL.

The V call is TRBV2, the J call TRBJ2-7; the D gene is possibly TRBD1 (6 bases). CDR3 size: 12 residues. Trimming shortened V by 8 bases and J by 3 bases, and 11 bases separated the two germline ends. Per germline, CDR1 SNHLY and CDR2 FYNNEI. The CDR3 nucleotides read TGTGCCAGCGACAGGAGTAACTACGAGCAGTACTTC. Amino acids: CASDRSNYEQYF.

This sequence joins TRBV19 and TRBJ1-2; the D is unclear. Deletions cut 3 bases from V and 8 bases from J, with 10 bases between. The CDR3 is 12 amino acids. CDR1 is LNHDA, CDR2 SQIVND, per germline (reference sequence). In DNA form, the CDR3 reads TGTGCCAGTAGTATGGATTTCGGCGGCTACACCTTC. Translating it yields CASSMDFGGYTF.

The genes are TRBV11-2 and TRBJ1-1; D is unclear. The CDR3 extends over 14 amino acids. V was cut by 5 bases and J by 1 base, with 11 bases left in between. The germline gives CDR1 SGHAT, CDR2 FQNNGV. CDR3: CASSPRAGNTEAFF. CDR3 nucleotide sequence: TGTGCCAGCAGCCCCCGGGCGGGGAACACTGAAGCTTTCTTT.

On this clone itself: At one end, the junction sequence differs from germline, possibly due to a read error. The genes are TRBV14 and TRBJ2-7, with a possible D match to TRBD1 (5 bases). Germline CDR1 is SGHDN and CDR2 is FVKESK. The CDR3 runs 13 residues. For the CDR3, the DNA is TGTGCCAGCAGCCAAGATAGCTGGCGGACACTCAACTTC. Residues: CASSQDSWRTLNF.

Comments on this clone: The same CDR3 can be traced to other DNA sequences in this sample. The chain has TRBV5-4 and TRBJ2-2; D may be TRBD1 (5 bases). The CDR3 runs to 15 residues. V was cut by 4 bases and J by 0 bases, with 10 bases left in between. Germline V gene data show CDR1 as SGHNT and CDR2 as YYREEE (reference sequence). CDR3 nucleotides: TGTGCCAGCAGCCTCGACAGACCGAACACCGGGGAGCTGTTTTTT. It yields the protein CASSLDRPNTGELFF.

The CDR3 sequence is CASRDRGRSTGELFF. Written as DNA, the CDR3 is TGTGCCAGTAGAGACAGGGGGCGGTCGACCGGGGAGCTGTTTTTT. The chain combines TRBV19 with TRBJ2-2, with 10 nucleotides matching TRBD1. The CDR3 has 15 amino acids. The germline V gene has CDR1 LNHDA and CDR2 SQIVND (reference sequence). Trimming removed 6 bases from V and 5 bases from J; junction bases left unmatched: 6.

This rearrangement joins TRBV5-1 to TRBJ1-2; 11 bases agree with TRBD1. The V gene's germline CDR1 is SGHRS and CDR2 YFSETQ. The CDR3 covers 17 residues. Losses at the gene ends were 3 bases for V and 0 bases for J; bases not matched to a gene: 7. The CDR3 DNA follows: TGCGCCAGCAGCTATAGGACAGGGGGCGACGCTAACTATGGCTACACCTTC. Translation gives CASSYRTGGDANYGYTF.

This chain connects TRBV4-3 to TRBJ2-3; no firm D call. V was clipped by 1 base and J by 2 bases, with 10 bases between them. This CDR3 comprises 15 residues. In germline, CDR1 is LGHNA, CDR2 YSLEER. CDR3 loop: CASSQGNGATDTQYF. CDR3 in DNA: TGCGCCAGCAGCCAAGGAAACGGAGCCACAGATACGCAGTATTTT.

The chain employs TRBV5-1 and TRBJ1-1, with no clear D. Trimming pared 2 bases from V and 9 bases from J, leaving 8 bases between. Germline-derived CDR1 and CDR2 are SGHRS and YFSETQ. The CDR3 is 11 residues long. The chain's CDR3 is CASSFNDQAFF. CDR3 DNA: TGCGCCAGCAGCTTCAATGATCAAGCTTTCTTT.

As regards this clone: The same CDR3 is also encoded by other DNA sequences in this sample. This rearrangement joins TRBV20-1 to TRBJ2-3; tentative D call: TRBD2 (6 bases). The CDR3 totals 11 residues. V was pared by 6 bases and J by 6 bases, with 10 bases between. Germline V lookup: CDR1 DFQATT, CDR2 SNEGSKA (reference sequence). CDR3 in amino acids: CSASRGDTQYF. The DNA for the CDR3 is TGCAGTGCGAGTCGGGGGGATACGCAGTATTTT.

V usage is TRBV9 and J usage is TRBJ2-7; 9 nucleotides match TRBD2. This CDR3 has 15 amino acids. Trimming removed 3 bases from V and 3 bases from J; junction bases left unmatched: 7. Per germline, CDR1 SGDLS and CDR2 YYNGEE. The CDR3 DNA reads TGTGCCAGCAGCGAGAGTAGCGGGGGACACTACGAGCAGTACTTC. It codes for CASSESSGGHYEQYF.

The chain combines TRBV6-5 with TRBJ1-1; D perhaps matches TRBD1 (5 bases). In germline, CDR1 is MNHEY, CDR2 SVGAGI. The CDR3 is 15 residues long. Trimming cost V 6 bases and J 1 base, with 15 bases left between them. The CDR3 DNA sequence: TGTGCCAGCAGCTTCAGGGTCTCGCAGAACACTGAAGCTTTCTTT. This sequence encodes CASSFRVSQNTEAFF.

The chain uses TRBV28 and TRBJ1-1; D remains ambiguous. The CDR3 extends over 14 amino acids. The germline V gene encodes CDR1 MDHEN and CDR2 SYDVKM. The germline V and J ends were trimmed by 4 bases and 0 bases, with 9 bases remaining between them. This CDR3 reads CASSSGALNTEAFF. The CDR3 DNA sequence: TGTGCCAGCAGTTCGGGAGCCTTGAACACTGAAGCTTTCTTT.

This chain connects TRBV18 to TRBJ2-7; D gene uncertain. CDR1 and CDR2 (germline): KGHSH, LQKENI. The CDR3 spans 13 residues. V was clipped by 3 bases and J by 2 bases, with 8 bases between them. The CDR3 here is CASSPTVAYEQYF. In DNA, the CDR3 is TGTGCCAGCTCACCTACCGTAGCCTACGAGCAGTACTTC.

This clone was seen once. This chain uses TRBV7-6 with TRBJ2-1; 10 positions agree with TRBD2. V was pared by 0 bases and J by 7 bases, with 6 bases of the junction left unmatched. The CDR3 sequence is 16 residues long. Germline V gene lookup returns CDR1 SGHVS and CDR2 FNYEAQ. Written as DNA, the CDR3 is TGTGCCAGCAGCTTAGCTTCTCTAGCGGGAGATAATGAGCAGTTCTTC. Amino acid sequence: CASSLASLAGDNEQFF. The variable domain in full, with the rest retrieved from reference TRBV7-6 and TRBJ2-1, is GAGVSQSPRYKVTKRGQDVALRCDPISGHVSLYWYRQALGQGPEFLTYFNYEAQQDKSGLPNDRFSAERPEGSISTLTIQRTEQRDSAMYRCASSLASLAGDNEQFFGPGTRLTVL.

CDR3 amino acids: CASSDWQSSTDTQYF. The CDR3 DNA follows: TGTGCCAGCAGTGATTGGCAGAGTAGCACAGATACGCAGTATTTT. The chain uses TRBV25-1 and TRBJ2-3; no clear D. The CDR3 totals 15 residues. Between the trimmed V and J ends, which lost 3 bases and 0 bases, there was a span of 10 bases. Germline V lookup: CDR1 MGHDK, CDR2 SYGVNS. The full variable domain, its missing parts supplied by reference TRBV25-1 and TRBJ2-3, is EADIYQTPRYLVIGTGKKITLECSQTMGHDKMYWYQQDPGMELHLIHYSYGVNSTEKGDLSSESTVSRIRTEHFPLTLESARPSHTSQYLCASSDWQSSTDTQYFGPGTRLTVL.

The V gene is TRBV27, the J gene TRBJ2-3, with 8 bases fitting TRBD2. This CDR3 has 15 residues. CDR1 is MNHEY, CDR2 SMNVEV, per germline (reference sequence). The J segment lost 2 bases and the V segment lost 6 bases, leaving 7 bases of the junction unmatched. This chain's CDR3 is CASRGGRIPTDTQYF. The CDR3 region has the DNA TGTGCCAGCAGAGGCGGGAGGATCCCCACAGATACGCAGTATTTT.

As to this clone: Different DNA sequences within this sample yield the same CDR3. The rearrangement uses TRBV6-1 and TRBJ1-5; D unclear. CDR3 size: 13 residues. The germline gives CDR1 MNHNS, CDR2 SASEGT. V was trimmed by 5 bases and J by 1 base, leaving 6 bases between them. The CDR3 nucleotides are TGTGCCAGCAGTCCCGTGAGCAATCAGCCCCAGCATTTT. This sequence encodes CASSPVSNQPQHF.

There are a few counts of this clone. V and J are TRBV11-2 and TRBJ1-2; 7 nucleotides align to TRBD1. This CDR3 is built from 14 residues. After removal of 6 bases from V and 2 bases from J, the junction contained 6 bases not matched to a gene. Looked up from germline, CDR1 is SGHAT and CDR2 is FQNNGV. Here the CDR3 reads CASSLGGPNYGYTF. The CDR3 coding sequence is TGTGCCAGCAGTCTAGGGGGCCCCAACTATGGCTACACCTTC.

This clone was seen more than once but under ten times. V usage is TRBV5-6 and J usage is TRBJ2-3, with TRBD2 matching over 8 bases. Germline CDR1 reads SGHDT; CDR2 reads YYEEEE. V lost 6 bases to trimming and J lost 2 bases; unmatched junction nucleotides: 8. This CDR3 region has 15 residues. CDR3 DNA: TGTGCCAGCAACGGACTAGCAGCTATCACAGATACGCAGTATTTT. Translated, it gives CASNGLAAITDTQYF.